This T cell receptor beta chain was identified in a study of T cell repertoires in cytomegalovirus infection. Overall study: The public TCR beta signatures pointed to both CMV infection and matching HLA type.

This clonotype occurred a few times. Its target is unknown. TCRdb itself ran the reads through MiXCR, one entry per CDR3 protein. Among some 940,000 distinct CDR3 sequences, around 30% were seen once, and the ten largest hold about 14%. The V and J ends lost 6 bases and 8 bases, in that order; junction bases with no gene match: 13. CDR3 length equals 17 residues. CDR1 and CDR2 (germline): MDHEN, SYDVKM. The chain carries TRBV28 and TRBJ1-4; 12 bases are a match to TRBD1. Sequences were derived from cultured CD8+ T cells from PBMCs, sampled from culture after CMV antigen stimulation. This sequence originates from a human donor in good health (CMV status not recorded). Some clones in this sample may be carry-over from other donors' samples. CDR3 region: CASSPGTGGALEEKLFF. CDR3 coding DNA: TGTGCCAGCAGCCCCGGGACAGGGGGCGCTCTGGAGGAAAAACTGTTTTTT.